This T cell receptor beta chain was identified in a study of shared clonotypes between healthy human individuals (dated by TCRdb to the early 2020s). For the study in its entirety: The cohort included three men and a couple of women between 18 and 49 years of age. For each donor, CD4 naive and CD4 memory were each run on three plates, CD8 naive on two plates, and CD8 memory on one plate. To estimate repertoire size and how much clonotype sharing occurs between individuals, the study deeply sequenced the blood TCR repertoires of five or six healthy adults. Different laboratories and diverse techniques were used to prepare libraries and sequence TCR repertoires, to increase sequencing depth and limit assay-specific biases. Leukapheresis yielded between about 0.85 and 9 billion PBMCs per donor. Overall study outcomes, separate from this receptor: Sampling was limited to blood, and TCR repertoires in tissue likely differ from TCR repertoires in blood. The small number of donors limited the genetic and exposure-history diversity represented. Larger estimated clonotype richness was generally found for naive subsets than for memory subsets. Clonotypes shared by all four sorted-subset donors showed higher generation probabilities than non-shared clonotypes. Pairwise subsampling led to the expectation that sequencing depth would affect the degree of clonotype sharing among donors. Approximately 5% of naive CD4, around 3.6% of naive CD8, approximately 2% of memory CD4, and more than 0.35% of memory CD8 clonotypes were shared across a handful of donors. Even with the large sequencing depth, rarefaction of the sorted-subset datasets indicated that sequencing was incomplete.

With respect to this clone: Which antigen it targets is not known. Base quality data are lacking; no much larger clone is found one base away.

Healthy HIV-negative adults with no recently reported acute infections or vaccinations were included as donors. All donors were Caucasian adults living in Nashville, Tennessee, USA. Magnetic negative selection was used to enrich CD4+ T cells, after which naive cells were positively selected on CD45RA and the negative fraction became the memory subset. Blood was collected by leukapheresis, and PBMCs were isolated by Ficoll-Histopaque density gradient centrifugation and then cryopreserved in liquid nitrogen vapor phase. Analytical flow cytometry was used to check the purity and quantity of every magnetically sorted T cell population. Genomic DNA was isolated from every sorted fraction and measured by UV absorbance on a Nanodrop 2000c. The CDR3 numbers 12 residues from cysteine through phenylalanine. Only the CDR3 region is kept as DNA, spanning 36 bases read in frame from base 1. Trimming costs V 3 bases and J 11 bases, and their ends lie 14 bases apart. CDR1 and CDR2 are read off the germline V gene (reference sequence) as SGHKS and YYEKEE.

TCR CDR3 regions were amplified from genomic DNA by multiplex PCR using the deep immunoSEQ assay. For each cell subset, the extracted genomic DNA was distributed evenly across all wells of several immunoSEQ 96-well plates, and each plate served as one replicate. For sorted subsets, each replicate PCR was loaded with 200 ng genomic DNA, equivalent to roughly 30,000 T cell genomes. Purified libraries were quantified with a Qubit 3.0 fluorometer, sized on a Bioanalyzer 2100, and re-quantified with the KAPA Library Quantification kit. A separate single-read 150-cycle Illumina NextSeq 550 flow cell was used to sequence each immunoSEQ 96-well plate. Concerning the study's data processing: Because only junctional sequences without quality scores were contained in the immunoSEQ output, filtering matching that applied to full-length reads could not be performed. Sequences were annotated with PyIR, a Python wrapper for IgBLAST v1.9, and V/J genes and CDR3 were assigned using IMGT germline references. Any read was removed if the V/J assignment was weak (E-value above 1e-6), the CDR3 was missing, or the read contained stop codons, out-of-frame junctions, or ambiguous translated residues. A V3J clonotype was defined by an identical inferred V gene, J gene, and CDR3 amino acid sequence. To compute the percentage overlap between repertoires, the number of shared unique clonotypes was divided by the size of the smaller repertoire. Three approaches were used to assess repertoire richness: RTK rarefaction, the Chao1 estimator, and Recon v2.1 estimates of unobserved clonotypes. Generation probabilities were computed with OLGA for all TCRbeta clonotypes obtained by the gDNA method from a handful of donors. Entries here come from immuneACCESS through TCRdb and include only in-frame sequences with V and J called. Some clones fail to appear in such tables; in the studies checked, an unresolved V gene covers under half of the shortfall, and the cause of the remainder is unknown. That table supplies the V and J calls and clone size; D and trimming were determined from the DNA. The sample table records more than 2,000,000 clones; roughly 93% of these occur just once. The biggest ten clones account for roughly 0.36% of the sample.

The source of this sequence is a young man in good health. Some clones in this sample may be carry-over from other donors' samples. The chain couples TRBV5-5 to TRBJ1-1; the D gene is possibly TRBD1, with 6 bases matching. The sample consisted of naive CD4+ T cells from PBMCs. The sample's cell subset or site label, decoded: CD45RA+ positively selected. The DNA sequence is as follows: TGTGCCAGCAGCTACCCCGGGACACGGGCTTTCTTT. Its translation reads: CASSYPGTRAFF.